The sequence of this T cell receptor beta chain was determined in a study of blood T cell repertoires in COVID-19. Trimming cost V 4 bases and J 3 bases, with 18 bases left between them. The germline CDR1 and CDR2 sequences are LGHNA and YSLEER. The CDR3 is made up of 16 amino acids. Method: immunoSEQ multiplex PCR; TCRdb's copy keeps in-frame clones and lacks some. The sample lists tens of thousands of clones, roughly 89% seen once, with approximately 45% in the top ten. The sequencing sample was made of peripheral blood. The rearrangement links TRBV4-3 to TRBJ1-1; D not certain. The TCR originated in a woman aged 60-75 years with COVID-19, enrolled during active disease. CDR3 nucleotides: TGCGCCAGCAGCCCTTGGGCAGCCGCAAGAGACACTGAAGCTTTCTTT. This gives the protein CASSPWAAARDTEAFF.